The next 17 T cell receptor beta chains were all read from a single sample in a study of T-cell memory formation after mild COVID-19. One entry per CDR3 protein results from TCRdb running MiXCR on the 5' RACE reads. The sample holds a few hundred thousand distinct CDR3 sequences, 25% to 30% seen once. Sequencing was carried out using PBMCs or a T cell subset sorted from them (not recorded which). These receptors were taken from an adult woman who had mild COVID-19 (a few samples of this study predate the infection). Cell type and time point are not known.

The chain recombines TRBV5-1 with TRBJ1-1, with a weak D call TRBD1 (5 bases). The CDR3 is 15 amino acids. Germline CDR1 reads SGHRS; CDR2 reads YFSETQ. V was shortened by 0 bases and J by 4 bases, with 13 bases between the two germline ends. CDR3 sequence: CASSLAGNRGTEAFF. CDR3 in DNA: TGCGCCAGCAGCTTGGCAGGGAATCGCGGCACTGAAGCTTTCTTT.

This clonotype was observed a handful of times. The V and J genes are TRBV7-8 and TRBJ2-3, with D tentatively TRBD2 (5 bases). V was clipped by 3 bases and J by 6 bases, with 7 bases between them. The CDR3 has 12 residues. The germline CDR1 and CDR2 sequences are SGHVS and FQNEAQ. The CDR3 loop is CASSFPGDTQYF. In DNA, the CDR3 is TGTGCCAGCAGCTTCCCGGGGGATACGCAGTATTTT.

This clonotype came up a few times. The rearrangement uses TRBV20-1 and TRBJ2-7, with 10 positions matching TRBD2. CDR3 length: 14 amino acids. Germline-derived CDR1 and CDR2 are DFQATT and SNEGSKA (reference sequence). After removal of 2 bases from V and 4 bases from J, the junction contained 5 bases not matched to a gene. CDR3 sequence: CSARPSGGGYEQYF. CDR3 bases: TGCAGTGCTAGACCTAGCGGGGGCGGTTACGAGCAGTACTTC.

The chain joins TRBV7-2 to TRBJ1-1, with D possibly TRBD1 on 6 matching bases. The CDR3 totals 14 residues. Germline-derived CDR1 and CDR2 are SGHTA and FQGNSA. Trimming stripped 5 bases from V and 6 bases from J, with 16 bases between. The CDR3 nucleotides read TGTGCCAGCAGCGGCGAGCTACAGGGACCTGAAGCTTTCTTT. Its protein is CASSGELQGPEAFF.

This clonotype came up a few times. This chain connects TRBV5-1 to TRBJ1-6; 10 bases agree with TRBD1. The CDR3 length is 16 residues. Germline V lookup: CDR1 SGHRS, CDR2 YFSETQ. V dropped 3 bases and J dropped 5; count of bases not matched to a gene: 5. The CDR3 nucleotides read TGCGCCAGCAGCTGGGCCGGGACAGGGGATAATTCACCCCTCCACTTT. Protein: CASSWAGTGDNSPLHF.

This clonotype was counted between two and nine times. The chain joins TRBV7-6 to TRBJ2-2, with 9 bases that match TRBD1. CDR1 is SGHVS and CDR2 is FNYEAQ in the germline V gene. This CDR3 contains 16 residues. The V and J ends lost 4 bases and 5 bases, in that order; junction bases with no gene match: 8. CDR3: CASSYSLTGGTGELFF. The CDR3 nucleotides are TGTGCCAGCAGCTATTCGTTGACAGGGGGGACCGGGGAGCTGTTTTTT.

In its sample, this clonotype is medium-sized. V and J are TRBV7-8 and TRBJ1-4, with 9 bases matching TRBD1. With V trimmed by 5 bases and J by 5 bases, 6 bases remained unmatched. The CDR3 totals 15 residues. Looked up from germline, CDR1 is SGHVS and CDR2 is FQNEAQ. Here the CDR3 reads CASSQGGQGNEKLFF. In DNA form, the CDR3 reads TGTGCCAGCAGCCAAGGCGGACAGGGGAATGAAAAACTGTTTTTT.

The sample holds a few counts of this clonotype. The CDR3 DNA follows: TGTGCCAGCAGTCCCGGACAGTTAACCGGGGAGCTGTTTTTT. Protein sequence: CASSPGQLTGELFF. The rearrangement uses TRBV6-1 and TRBJ2-2, with D possibly matching TRBD1 (6 bases). This CDR3 is built from 14 residues. Germline CDR1 and CDR2: MNHNS and SASEGT. V dropped 5 bases and J dropped 5 bases, with 12 bases sitting between them.

The chain uses TRBV6-6 and TRBJ2-1; D is perhaps TRBD1 or TRBD2 (5 bases each). From germline, CDR1 is MNHNY and CDR2 SVGAGI (reference sequence). The CDR3 has 15 residues. Trimming took off 6 bases at V and 10 bases at J, with 22 bases between the two ends. CDR3 sequence (DNA): TGTGCCAGCAGCCGGGCCGGGACCTTCGAACGGGAGCAGTTCTTC. Amino acids: CASSRAGTFEREQFF.

The table lists this clonotype with a few counts. This chain links TRBV10-3 with TRBJ2-1; TRBD2 aligns across 9 bases. With 8 bases clipped from V and 6 bases from J, the junction kept 5 bases outside the gene matches. The CDR3 covers 13 residues. CDR1 is ENHRY and CDR2 is SYGVKD in the germline V gene. CDR3 nucleotide sequence: TGTGCCATCGGTAGCGGGAGTGTCAATGAGCAGTTCTTC. It translates to CAIGSGSVNEQFF.

The rearrangement uses TRBV12-3 or TRBV12-4 and TRBJ2-1; D unresolved. CDR3 size: 12 residues. Trimming took 6 bases from V and 8 from J, leaving 11 bases between them. The CDR3 DNA reads TGTGCCAGCAGGACCCGTCAGCATGAGCAGTTCTTC. This translates into CASRTRQHEQFF.

This clonotype was seen only a few times. The chain carries TRBV7-6 and TRBJ2-3, with unresolved D. The V gene lost 5 bases and the J gene lost 7 bases, with 13 bases spanning the gap. Per the germline V gene, CDR1 is SGHVS and CDR2 is FNYEAQ. The CDR3 has 13 amino acids. The CDR3 loop reads CASSPLRMNTQYF. The DNA of the CDR3 is TGTGCCAGCAGCCCCCTCAGAATGAATACGCAGTATTTT. Full variable domain (missing parts from reference TRBV7-6 and TRBJ2-3): GAGVSQSPRYKVTKRGQDVALRCDPISGHVSLYWYRQALGQGPEFLTYFNYEAQQDKSGLPNDRFSAERPEGSISTLTIQRTEQRDSAMYRCASSPLRMNTQYFGPGTRLTVL.

There are a few counts of this clonotype. The rearrangement uses TRBV6-5 and TRBJ1-5, with D possibly being TRBD1 (5 bases). Between the trimmed V and J ends, which lost 4 bases and 7 bases, there was a span of 11 bases. The CDR3 spans 13 residues. Germline-derived CDR1 and CDR2 are MNHEY and SVGAGI. The CDR3, as DNA: TGTGCCAGCAGTTTGGGGCGGCGACAGCCCCAGCATTTT. It translates to CASSLGRRQPQHF.

The chain has TRBV30 and TRBJ1-2, with no clear D. Germline CDR1 and CDR2: GTSNPN and SVGIG (reference sequence). Trimming cost V 4 bases and J 4 bases, with 13 bases left between them. The CDR3 length is 13 residues. For the CDR3, the DNA is TGTGCCTGGAACGCCGGGATGGCCTATGGCTACACCTTC. This encodes CAWNAGMAYGYTF.

This clonotype was seen more than once but under ten times. The chain combines TRBV12-3 or TRBV12-4 with TRBJ2-5; a possible D gene is TRBD1 (6 bases). V dropped 0 bases and J dropped 5 bases, with 13 bases sitting between them. This CDR3 is built from 15 residues. CDR3 bases: TGTGCCAGCAGTTTAGCGCACGGACAGTTCGAGACCCAGTACTTC. Protein: CASSLAHGQFETQYF.

The chain has TRBV9 and TRBJ2-3, with a tentative D call TRBD2 (5 bases). Germline V CDR1 and CDR2: SGDLS, YYNGEE. V was clipped by 4 bases and J by 0 bases, with 15 bases between them. The CDR3 loop spans 16 amino acids. The CDR3 coding sequence is TGTGCCAGCAGCCCGGAGGCGGGTTCTAGCACAGATACGCAGTATTTT. This translates into CASSPEAGSSTDTQYF.

This chain joins TRBV6-1 and TRBJ1-1; D is uncertain. V lost 0 bases, J lost 2 bases, and 10 bases lay in between. The CDR3 is made up of 15 amino acids. Germline V gene lookup returns CDR1 MNHNS and CDR2 SASEGT. CDR3 in amino acids: CASSEAPYANTEAFF. The CDR3 DNA sequence: TGTGCCAGCAGTGAAGCACCCTACGCTAACACTGAAGCTTTCTTT.